Each of the 14 T cell receptor beta chains below was sequenced from the same sample in a study of tumor and adjacent non-tumor tissue in lung cancer. TCRbeta libraries were built with three rounds of nested PCR, modified from ARM-PCR. TCRdb re-called the multiplex PCR reads with MiXCR, one entry per CDR3 protein. The repertoire holds 75,000 to 95,000 distinct CDR3 sequences, with roughly 72% as singletons. The template was RNA from unsorted bulk tissue. Sequenced sample: lung tumor tissue. The receptor set was obtained from a woman aged 35 to 49 with non-small cell lung cancer.

With respect to this clonotype: Just one base apart from a much larger clone, this may be a read error. The chain links TRBV5-1 to TRBJ2-3; perhaps TRBD2 as D (5 bases). Germline V gene lookup returns CDR1 SGHRS and CDR2 YFSETQ. V dropped 2 bases and J dropped 5 bases, with 9 bases sitting between them. The CDR3 length is 13 residues. The CDR3 DNA sequence: TGCGCCAGCAGCTTAGAGGGCATAGATACGCAGTATTTT. Protein sequence: CASSLEGIDTQYF.

This sequence joins TRBV11-2 and TRBJ1-4, with D tentatively TRBD1 (5 bases). This CDR3 comprises 16 residues. With 7 bases removed from V and 8 bases from J, the gap between germline ends came to 23 bases. CDR1 and CDR2 from the germline V gene are SGHAT and FQNNGV. The CDR3: CASNLQGQTQGEKLFF. The CDR3, as DNA: TGTGCCAGCAACCTTCAGGGCCAGACGCAGGGCGAAAAACTGTTTTTT.

This clonotype was observed at least ten times. The gene calls are TRBV12-3 or TRBV12-4 and TRBJ2-7; D unresolved. The ends were cut back, 6 bases at V and 2 bases at J, with 11 bases in the middle. The CDR3 is 13 residues long. CDR3 nucleotide sequence: TGTGCCAGCAGCCCGGGCTTAGCCTACGAGCAGTACTTC. This translates into CASSPGLAYEQYF.

About this clonotype: An end of the junction does not agree with germline; a read error may underlie this. V usage is TRBV12-3 or TRBV12-4 and J usage is TRBJ2-2; 8 bases map to TRBD1. The CDR3 totals 15 residues. In nucleotides, the CDR3 is TGTGCCAGCAGTACTGGACAGGGAAATACCGAGGAGCTGTTTTTT. It yields the protein CASSTGQGNTEELFF.

The chain carries TRBV4-1 and TRBJ2-1, with 8 bases matching TRBD2. V trimming: 3 bases; J trimming: 10 bases; junction bases outside the gene matches: 8. This CDR3 has 14 amino acids. Germline assignment: CDR1 MGHRA and CDR2 YSYEKL. CDR3 nucleotides: TGCGCCAGCAGCCATGGGACTAGGGATTTGGAGCAGTTCTTC. Its translation is CASSHGTRDLEQFF.

This clonotype was counted once. This may stem from a read error, because a much larger clone lies one nucleotide away. V gene TRBV20-1 combines with J gene TRBJ2-5; tentative D call: TRBD2 (6 bases). Germline assignment: CDR1 DFQATT and CDR2 SNEGSKA (reference sequence). V lost 0 bases and J 7 bases, leaving 15 bases between the germline ends. The length of the CDR3 is 14 residues. CDR3 amino acids: CSARDRREMRTQYF. DNA of the CDR3: TGCAGTGCTAGAGATAGGAGGGAGATGCGGACCCAGTACTTC.

The chain carries TRBV12-3 or TRBV12-4 and TRBJ2-6; 10 bases map to TRBD1. Trimming took 9 bases from V and 4 from J; bases not matched to a gene: 18. CDR3 size: 19 residues. CDR3 sequence (DNA): TGTGCCAGTCTTTCCGACAGGGGGCTCGTTCGAGGAGGGGCCAACGTCCTGACTTTC. As protein: CASLSDRGLVRGGANVLTF.

Turning to this clonotype: This could be a read error, since a much larger clone is one nucleotide away. The CDR3 does not end in the conserved phenylalanine or tryptophan, so this is likely a read error. Because the CDR3's place on the DNA is in doubt, the DNA is left out and the CDR3 is given as listed by TCRdb. The rearrangement uses TRBV20-1 and TRBJ2-1; no DNA check was done on the table's D call, TRBD1. Germline assignment: CDR1 DFQATT and CDR2 SNEGSKA (reference sequence). The CDR3 extends over 12 residues, inclusive of both ends. CDR3 amino acids: CNALLRGGLMFL.

A remark on this clonotype: At one of its ends the junction is not consistent with the germline gene, which may arise from a read error. The genes are TRBV11-3 and TRBJ2-1; D uncertain. Matching the DNA end better, TRBJ2-7 makes the J call doubtful. Germline V lookup: CDR1 SGHNT, CDR2 YENEEA. The CDR3 loop spans 13 amino acids. CDR3 DNA sequence: TGTGCCAGCTGCTTAGCCCAGGTTAATGAGCAGTACTTC. Its protein product is CASCLAQVNEQYF.

As concerns this clonotype: A junction boundary mismatches the germline segment, possibly from a read error. The chain joins TRBV4-2 to TRBJ2-7; a possible D gene is TRBD1 (7 bases). This CDR3 spans 18 amino acids. Germline V lookup: CDR1 LGHNA, CDR2 YNFKEQ. The CDR3 reads CVSSQDYASRGATYEQYF. Here the CDR3 DNA reads TGTGTCAGCAGCCAAGATTATGCTAGCAGGGGGGCTACATACGAGCAGTACTTC.

Comment on this clonotype: The CDR3 does not end in the conserved phenylalanine or tryptophan, so this is likely a read error. The DNA is omitted, as the CDR3 cannot be located on it reliably, and the CDR3 follows TCRdb's listing. The chain carries TRBV6-5 and TRBJ2-5; the listed D gene, TRBD2, was not tested against the DNA. Including both end residues, the CDR3 is 15 amino acids long. Looked up from germline, CDR1 is MNHEY and CDR2 is SVGAGI. The CDR3 protein is CVSSQSGRSGETQCI.

In regard to this clonotype: Compared with germline, one end of the junction differs, possibly owing to a read error. The rearrangement joins TRBV11-2 to TRBJ2-7, with TRBD1 matching 10 bases. The CDR3 is made up of 15 amino acids. CDR1 is SGHAT and CDR2 is FQNNGV in the germline V gene. The CDR3 bases are TGCGCCAGCAGTTCCGGGACAGGGGTTCAGTACGAGCATTACTTC. This codes for CASSSGTGVQYEHYF.

Of note for this clonotype: An end of the junction differs from the germline gene, which may be a read error. The chain recombines TRBV11-1 with TRBJ2-5; D possibly uses TRBD1 or TRBD2 (6 bases each). The CDR3 spans 16 residues. CDR1 SGHAT and CDR2 FQDESV come from the germline V gene (reference sequence). The CDR3 DNA reads TGTGTCAGCAGCCTAGCGAGCCTAGCAGGGGTAGAGACCCAGTACTTC. This codes for CVSSLASLAGVETQYF. Full variable domain (remainder filled in from reference TRBV11-1 and TRBJ2-5): EAEVAQSPRYKITEKSQAVAFWCDPISGHATLYWYRQILGQGPELLVQFQDESVVDDSQLPKDRFSAERLKGVDSTLKIQPAELGDSAMYLCVSSLASLAGVETQYFGPGTRLLVL.

This chain uses TRBV11-2 with TRBJ2-1; D may be TRBD2 (5 bases). Germline-derived CDR1 and CDR2 are SGHAT and FQNNGV. V lost 5 bases and J 4 bases, leaving 18 bases between the germline ends. This CDR3 has 16 residues. The CDR3 reads CASSKALVVLYNEQFF. The CDR3 bases are TGTGCCAGCAGCAAGGCACTAGTTGTACTGTACAATGAGCAGTTCTTC.